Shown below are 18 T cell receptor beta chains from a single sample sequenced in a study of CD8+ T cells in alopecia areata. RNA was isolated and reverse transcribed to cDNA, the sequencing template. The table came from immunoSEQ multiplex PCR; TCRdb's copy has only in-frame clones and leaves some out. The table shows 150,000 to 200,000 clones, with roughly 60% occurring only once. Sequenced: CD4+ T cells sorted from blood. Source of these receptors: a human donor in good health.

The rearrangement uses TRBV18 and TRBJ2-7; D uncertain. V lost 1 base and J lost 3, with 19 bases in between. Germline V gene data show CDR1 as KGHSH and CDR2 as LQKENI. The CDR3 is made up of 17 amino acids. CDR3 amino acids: CASSPRPPRADGYEQYF. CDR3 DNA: TGTGCCAGCTCACCACGTCCCCCCCGGGCGGACGGCTACGAGCAGTACTTC.

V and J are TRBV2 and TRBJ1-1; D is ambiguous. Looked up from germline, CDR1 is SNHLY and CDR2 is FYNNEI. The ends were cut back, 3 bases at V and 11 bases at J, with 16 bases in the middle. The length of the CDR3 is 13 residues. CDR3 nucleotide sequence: TGTGCCAGCAGTGATTCGGGCAGGACGAGGGCTTTCTTT. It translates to CASSDSGRTRAFF.

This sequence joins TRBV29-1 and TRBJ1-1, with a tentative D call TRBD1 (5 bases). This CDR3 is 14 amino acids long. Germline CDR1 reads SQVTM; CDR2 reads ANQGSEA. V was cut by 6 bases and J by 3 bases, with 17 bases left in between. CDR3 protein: CSVEVQAADTEAFF. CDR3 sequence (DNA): TGCAGCGTGGAGGTACAGGCGGCGGACACTGAAGCTTTCTTT.

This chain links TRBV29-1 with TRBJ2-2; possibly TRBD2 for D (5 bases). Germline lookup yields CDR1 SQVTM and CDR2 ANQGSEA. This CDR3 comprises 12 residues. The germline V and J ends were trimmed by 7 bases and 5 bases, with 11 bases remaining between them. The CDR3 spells CSGTRGTGELFF. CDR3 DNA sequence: TGCAGCGGGACCCGAGGGACCGGGGAGCTGTTTTTT.

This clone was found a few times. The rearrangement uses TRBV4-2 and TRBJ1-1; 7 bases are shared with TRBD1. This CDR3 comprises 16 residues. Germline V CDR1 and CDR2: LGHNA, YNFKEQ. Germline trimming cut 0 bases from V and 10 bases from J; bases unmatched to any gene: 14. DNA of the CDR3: TGTGCCAGCAGCCAAGAAGAGGACACAGGGGAAAGAGGAGCTTTCTTT. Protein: CASSQEEDTGERGAFF.

The CDR3 DNA reads as TGCAGCGTTGAAGGGACACTGAGGGAGCAGTACTTC. Protein product: CSVEGTLREQYF. The chain uses TRBV29-1 and TRBJ2-7; tentative D call: TRBD1 (5 bases). The CDR3 is 12 residues long. Trimming cost V 1 base and J 7 bases, with 11 bases left between them. Per the germline V gene, CDR1 is SQVTM and CDR2 is ANQGSEA.

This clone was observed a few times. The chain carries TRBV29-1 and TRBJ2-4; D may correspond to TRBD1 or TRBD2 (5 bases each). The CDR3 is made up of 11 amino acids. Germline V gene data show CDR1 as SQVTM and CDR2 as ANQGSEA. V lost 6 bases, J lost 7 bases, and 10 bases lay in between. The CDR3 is CSVNRDNIQYF. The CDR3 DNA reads TGCAGCGTAAACCGGGACAACATTCAGTACTTC.

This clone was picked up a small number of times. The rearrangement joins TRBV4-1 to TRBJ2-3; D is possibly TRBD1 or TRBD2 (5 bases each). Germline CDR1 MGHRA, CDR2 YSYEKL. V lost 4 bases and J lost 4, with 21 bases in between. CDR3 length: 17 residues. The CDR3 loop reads CASSLSRDGVRADTQYF. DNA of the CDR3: TGCGCCAGCAGCCTGTCCCGGGACGGTGTCCGAGCAGATACGCAGTATTTT.

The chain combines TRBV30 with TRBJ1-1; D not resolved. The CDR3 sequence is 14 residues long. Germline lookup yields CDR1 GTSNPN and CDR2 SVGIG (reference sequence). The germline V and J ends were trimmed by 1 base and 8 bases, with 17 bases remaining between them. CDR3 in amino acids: CAWSALSGGREAFF. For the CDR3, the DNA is TGTGCCTGGAGTGCCTTGAGCGGAGGCAGAGAAGCTTTCTTT.

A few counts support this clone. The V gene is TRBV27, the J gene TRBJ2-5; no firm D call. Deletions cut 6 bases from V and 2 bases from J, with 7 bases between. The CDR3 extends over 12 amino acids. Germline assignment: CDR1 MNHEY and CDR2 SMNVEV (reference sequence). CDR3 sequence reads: CASRDRQETQYF. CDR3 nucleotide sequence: TGTGCCAGCAGGGACCGACAAGAGACCCAGTACTTC.

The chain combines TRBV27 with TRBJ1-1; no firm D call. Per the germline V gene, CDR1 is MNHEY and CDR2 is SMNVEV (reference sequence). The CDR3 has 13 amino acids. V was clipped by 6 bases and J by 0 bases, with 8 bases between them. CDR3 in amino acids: CASREVLNTEAFF. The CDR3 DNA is TGTGCCAGCAGGGAGGTTTTGAACACTGAAGCTTTCTTT.

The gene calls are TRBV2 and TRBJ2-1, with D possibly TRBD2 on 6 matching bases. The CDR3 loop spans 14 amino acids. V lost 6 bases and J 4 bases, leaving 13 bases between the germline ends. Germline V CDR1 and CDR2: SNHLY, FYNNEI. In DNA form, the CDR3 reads TGTGCCAGCAGGGGTCCGGCGGGATACAATGAGCAGTTCTTC. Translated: CASRGPAGYNEQFF.

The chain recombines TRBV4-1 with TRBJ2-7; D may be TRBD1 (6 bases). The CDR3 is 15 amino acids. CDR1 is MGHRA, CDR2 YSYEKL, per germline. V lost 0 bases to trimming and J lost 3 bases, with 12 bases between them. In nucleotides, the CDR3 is TGCGCCAGCAGCCAAGATTCAGGGGCGAGCTACGAGCAGTACTTC. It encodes CASSQDSGASYEQYF.

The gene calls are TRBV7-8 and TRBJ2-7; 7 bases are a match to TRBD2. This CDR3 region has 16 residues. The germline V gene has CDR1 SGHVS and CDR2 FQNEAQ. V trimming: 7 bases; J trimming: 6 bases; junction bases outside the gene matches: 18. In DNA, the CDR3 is TGTGCCAGCAACCCCCTAAGACTAGCCTTAAGGTCCGAGCAGTACTTC. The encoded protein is CASNPLRLALRSEQYF.

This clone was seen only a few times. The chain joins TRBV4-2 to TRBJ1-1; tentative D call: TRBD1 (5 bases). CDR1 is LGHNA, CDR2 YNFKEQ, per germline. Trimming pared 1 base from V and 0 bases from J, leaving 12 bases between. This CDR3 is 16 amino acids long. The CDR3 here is CASSQVGPPMNTEAFF. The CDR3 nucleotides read TGTGCCAGCAGCCAAGTGGGGCCCCCCATGAACACTGAAGCTTTCTTT.

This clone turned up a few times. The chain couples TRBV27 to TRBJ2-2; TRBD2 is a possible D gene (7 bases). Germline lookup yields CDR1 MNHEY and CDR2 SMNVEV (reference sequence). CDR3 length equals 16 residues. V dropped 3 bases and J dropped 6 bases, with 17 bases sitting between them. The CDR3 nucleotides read TGTGCCAGCAGTTTCCGGAGCGGGACACTATCCGGGGAGCTGTTTTTT. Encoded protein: CASSFRSGTLSGELFF.

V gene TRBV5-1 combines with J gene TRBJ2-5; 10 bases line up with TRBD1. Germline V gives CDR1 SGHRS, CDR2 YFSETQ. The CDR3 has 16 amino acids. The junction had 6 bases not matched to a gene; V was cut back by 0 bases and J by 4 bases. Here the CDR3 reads CASSLEGQGGSETQYF. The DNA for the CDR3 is TGCGCCAGCAGCTTGGAAGGACAGGGGGGGTCAGAGACCCAGTACTTC.

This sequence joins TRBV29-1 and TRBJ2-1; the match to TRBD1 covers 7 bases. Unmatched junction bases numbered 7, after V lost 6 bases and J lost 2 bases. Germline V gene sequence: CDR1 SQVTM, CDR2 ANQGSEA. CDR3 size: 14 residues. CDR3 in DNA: TGCAGCGTGGGGAGACAGGGCCCCTACAATGAGCAGTTCTTC. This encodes CSVGRQGPYNEQFF.